The clone carrying this TCR beta chain was seen a few times. Its antigen is not known. CD4+CD45RO+CD25- cells were isolated as memory CD4+ T cells. The study's findings and limits: Tumor memory CD4+ T cell TCR gene usage was found to cluster with blood and lymph node memory CD4+ cells and with lymph node naive CD4+ cells. Tumor-infiltrating Treg TCR alpha and beta sequences overlapped most with tumor naive CD4+ T cells, then blood naive.

One entry per CDR3 protein results from TCRdb running MiXCR on the 5' RACE reads. The sample has 50,000 to 75,000 distinct CDR3 sequences, 22% seen once. Trimming stripped 6 bases from V and 10 bases from J, with 13 bases between. Looked up from germline, CDR1 is MNHNS and CDR2 is SASEGT. The CDR3 covers 13 residues. The sample consisted of memory CD4+ T cells sorted from a lymph node. This sample's subset: memory CD4+ T cells, CD4+CD45RO+CD25-. The chain combines TRBV6-1 with TRBJ1-6; TRBD1 might be the D (5 bases). This receptor was taken from a female donor with breast cancer. As DNA, the CDR3 is TGTGCCAGCAGCACCCTGCAGGGATCACCCCTCCACTTT. Translation gives CASSTLQGSPLHF.